This paragraph reports one TCR beta chain. The antigen is unknown. The sample comes from a study of cytomegalovirus exposure and HLA in healthy donors. Study-wide context: Unique TCR beta sequences numbering approximately 120 million came from about 179 million T cells in an earlier analysis. Study-level results: Among immune exposure information, only CMV serostatus was available.

Per the germline V gene, CDR1 is MNHEY and CDR2 is SVGAGI. Trimming removed 0 bases from V and 5 bases from J; junction bases left unmatched: 5. This CDR3 is 15 amino acids long. The PCR made use of 60 Vbeta and 13 Jbeta primers. The repertoire was sequenced with immunoSEQ multiplex PCR; TCRdb's copy has only in-frame clones and lacks some. This sample has approximately 150,000 clones, with approximately 62% found just once. V gene TRBV6-5 combines with J gene TRBJ2-7; the match to TRBD1 covers 9 bases. The sequenced sample consisted of PBMCs. The TCR was taken from a man aged 45 to 65 in good health and CMV-seronegative. The CDR3 DNA sequence: TGTGCCAGCAGTTACTCAGGGACAGGGTATAACGAGCAGTACTTC. Translating it yields CASSYSGTGYNEQYF.